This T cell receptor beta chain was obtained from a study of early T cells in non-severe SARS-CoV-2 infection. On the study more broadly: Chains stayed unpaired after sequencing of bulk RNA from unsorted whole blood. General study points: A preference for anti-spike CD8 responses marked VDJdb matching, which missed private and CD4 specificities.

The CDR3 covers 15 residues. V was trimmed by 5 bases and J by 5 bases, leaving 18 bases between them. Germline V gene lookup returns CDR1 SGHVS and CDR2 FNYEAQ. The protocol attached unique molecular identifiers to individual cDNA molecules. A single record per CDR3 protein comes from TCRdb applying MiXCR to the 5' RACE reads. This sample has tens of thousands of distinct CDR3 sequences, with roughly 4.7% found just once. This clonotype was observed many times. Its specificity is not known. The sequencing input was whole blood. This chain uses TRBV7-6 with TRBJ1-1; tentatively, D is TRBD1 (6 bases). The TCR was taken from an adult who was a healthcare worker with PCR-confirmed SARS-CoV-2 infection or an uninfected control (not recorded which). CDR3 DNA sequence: TGTGCCAGCAGCCTAGGCGGGGGGGCTTGGACTGAAGCTTTCTTT. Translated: CASSLGGGAWTEAFF.